This TCR beta chain stems from a study of T cell responses to AZD1222 COVID-19 vaccine. CDR3 length: 15 residues. Germline CDR1 is SGHVS and CDR2 is FQNEAQ. Trimming cost V 4 bases and J 2 bases, with 15 bases left between them. Data came from immunoSEQ multiplex PCR; TCRdb stores just in-frame clones and leaves some out. The sample has roughly 150,000 clones; just over 90% are singletons. This clone appeared a few times. This chain links TRBV7-8 with TRBJ2-7; the D is unclear. The specimen was peripheral blood, collected on day 0 of AZD1222 vaccination. The sequence was collected from an adult in good health. Here the CDR3 DNA reads TGTGCCAGCAGCTCAGGCACGGGTGCAACCTACGAGCAGTACTTC. It specifies CASSSGTGATYEQYF.